The 25 T cell receptor beta chains in this list originate from one sample, sequenced in a study of T cell responses to AZD1222 COVID-19 vaccine (dated by TCRdb to the early 2020s). Libraries were constructed by the immunoSEQ multiplex PCR assay. What TCRdb holds here is the immuneACCESS table cut down to in-frame rearrangements. Part of the clones is not present; checked against another copy, under half of the missing clones reflect an unresolved V gene, and the others are unexplained. Within this sample are about 120,000 clones, with just over 90% of them counted one time only. The ten top clones hold just over 7% of the sample. The label giving this sample's time point can be read as: baseline before first vaccination. The sample here was peripheral blood, taken on day 0 of AZD1222 vaccination. Every receptor here comes from an adult in good health.

The chain links TRBV19 to TRBJ2-6; D is uncertain. The CDR3 length is 15 residues. The V gene lost 5 bases and the J gene lost 0 bases, with 8 bases spanning the gap. Germline CDR1 is LNHDA and CDR2 is SQIVND (reference sequence). CDR3: CASSFGFSGANVLTF. As DNA, the CDR3 is TGTGCCAGTAGTTTCGGGTTCTCTGGGGCCAACGTCCTGACTTTC.

J is TRBJ1-6 and V is TRBV7-9; 11 nucleotides line up with TRBD1. Looked up from germline, CDR1 is SEHNR and CDR2 is FQNEAQ (reference sequence). The V segment lost 5 bases and the J segment 11 bases; nucleotides outside the gene matches: 11. The CDR3 is 16 residues long. The CDR3 DNA is TGTGCCAGCAGCCCCTACGGGACAGGGGGTCGAGCACCCCTCCACTTT. It encodes CASSPYGTGGRAPLHF.

The CDR3 loop is CASRELGQKSSPLHF. The CDR3 DNA is TGTGCCAGCAGAGAGCTGGGACAGAAGAGTTCACCCCTCCACTTT. The rearrangement uses TRBV6-1 and TRBJ1-6, with 7 bases lining up with TRBD1. Germline CDR1 MNHNS, CDR2 SASEGT. The length of the CDR3 is 15 residues. The V segment lost 6 bases and the J segment 9 bases; nucleotides outside the gene matches: 11.

This clone was seen more than once but under ten times. The J gene is TRBJ2-7, the V gene TRBV28; D possibly corresponds to TRBD1 (5 bases). The germline V and J ends were trimmed by 5 bases and 11 bases, with 13 bases remaining between them. The germline CDR1 and CDR2 sequences are MDHEN and SYDVKM. This CDR3 has 11 amino acids. CDR3 amino acids: CASSPGQRKYF. For the CDR3, the DNA is TGTGCCAGCAGTCCAGGACAAAGGAAGTACTTC. The full variable domain, rest sourced from reference TRBV28 and TRBJ2-7, is DVKVTQSSRYLVKRTGEKVFLECVQDMDHENMFWYRQDPGLGLRLIYFSYDVKMKEKGDIPEGYSVSREKKERFSLILESASTNQTSMYLCASSPGQRKYFGPGTRLTVT.

J is TRBJ2-7 and V is TRBV9; D possibly matches TRBD1 or TRBD2 (5 bases each). The germline CDR1 and CDR2 sequences are SGDLS and YYNGEE. V gave up 0 bases and J gave up 2 bases, with 9 bases separating them. The length of the CDR3 is 14 residues. The CDR3 DNA follows: TGTGCCAGCAGCGTAGACGTGGGGGCCTACGAGCAGTACTTC. This encodes CASSVDVGAYEQYF.

The gene calls are TRBV14 and TRBJ2-1; D gene unclear. CDR1 and CDR2 (germline): SGHDN, FVKESK. V was trimmed by 0 bases and J by 7 bases, leaving 10 bases between them. This CDR3 is 14 amino acids long. The CDR3 loop is CASSQEILWNEQFF. Here the CDR3 DNA reads TGTGCCAGCAGCCAAGAAATCCTTTGGAATGAGCAGTTCTTC.

This clone was observed once. In DNA form, the CDR3 reads TGTGCCAGCAGCTACCTCCGGACAGGGAGCACAGATACGCAGTATTTT. Amino acid sequence: CASSYLRTGSTDTQYF. The rearrangement joins TRBV6-5 to TRBJ2-3, with 8 bases fitting TRBD1. Trimming cost V 6 bases and J 0 bases; bases outside gene matches: 8. The germline gives CDR1 MNHEY, CDR2 SVGAGI. CDR3 length: 16 residues.

The J gene is TRBJ2-5, the V gene TRBV18, with D possibly TRBD2 on 5 matching bases. Germline V CDR1 and CDR2: KGHSH, LQKENI. The CDR3 runs 14 residues. V was cut by 3 bases and J by 4 bases, with 12 bases left in between. CDR3 sequence: CASSPASLVETQYF. The DNA for the CDR3 is TGTGCCAGCTCACCGGCTAGCCTGGTAGAGACCCAGTACTTC. Full variable domain (remainder filled in from reference TRBV18 and TRBJ2-5): NAGVMQNPRHLVRRRGQEARLRCSPMKGHSHVYWYRQLPEEGLKFMVYLQKENIIDESGMPKERFSAEFPKEGPSILRIQQVVRGDSAAYFCASSPASLVETQYFGPGTRLLVL.

The J gene is TRBJ2-5, the V gene TRBV5-1; D gene uncertain. Germline values: CDR1 SGHRS, CDR2 YFSETQ. CDR3 length: 14 amino acids. V lost 0 bases and J lost 5, with 11 bases in between. The CDR3 protein is CASSLGNGLETQYF. The CDR3, as DNA: TGCGCCAGCAGCTTGGGCAATGGTCTGGAGACCCAGTACTTC.

V usage is TRBV28 and J usage is TRBJ1-5; D is ambiguous. The CDR3 length is 12 residues. Trimming removed 2 bases from V and 5 bases from J, with 4 bases in between. Germline V gives CDR1 MDHEN, CDR2 SYDVKM. The CDR3 loop is CASSLKHQPQHF. For the CDR3, the DNA is TGTGCCAGCAGTTTAAAACATCAGCCCCAGCATTTT.

V gene TRBV19 combines with J gene TRBJ2-1; D uncertain. V dropped 4 bases and J dropped 4 bases, with 8 bases sitting between them. Germline CDR1 LNHDA, CDR2 SQIVND (reference sequence). The CDR3 sequence is 13 residues long. CDR3 in amino acids: CASSKTPYNEQFF. Written as DNA, the CDR3 is TGTGCCAGTAGTAAGACACCGTACAATGAGCAGTTCTTC.

The gene calls are TRBV4-1 and TRBJ2-1, with 12 bases aligning to TRBD2. Unmatched junction bases numbered 4, after V lost 0 bases and J lost 4 bases. There are 17 residues in the CDR3. Per the germline V gene, CDR1 is MGHRA and CDR2 is YSYEKL. This CDR3 reads CASSQDTLAGGYNEQFF. CDR3 DNA sequence: TGCGCCAGCAGCCAAGATACCCTAGCGGGGGGGTACAATGAGCAGTTCTTC.

V is TRBV30 and J is TRBJ2-1, with 13 positions matching TRBD2. Germline CDR1 GTSNPN, CDR2 SVGIG (reference sequence). J lost 0 bases, V lost 1 base, and 0 bases had no gene match. CDR3 size: 16 residues. The CDR3: CAWSGTSGSSYNEQFF. CDR3 DNA sequence: TGTGCCTGGAGTGGGACTAGCGGGAGCTCCTACAATGAGCAGTTCTTC.

The chain joins TRBV18 to TRBJ1-5; the D is unclear. The ends were cut back, 6 bases at V and 3 bases at J, with 9 bases in the middle. CDR1 and CDR2 (germline): KGHSH, LQKENI. The length of the CDR3 is 13 residues. In DNA, the CDR3 is TGTGCCAGCTCGCACAGCTACAATCAGCCCCAGCATTTT. Its protein is CASSHSYNQPQHF. Supplemented by reference TRBV18 and TRBJ1-5, the full variable domain reads NAGVMQNPRHLVRRRGQEARLRCSPMKGHSHVYWYRQLPEEGLKFMVYLQKENIIDESGMPKERFSAEFPKEGPSILRIQQVVRGDSAAYFCASSHSYNQPQHFGDGTRLSIL.

J is TRBJ2-7 and V is TRBV7-8; possibly TRBD1 or TRBD2 for D (5 bases each). The CDR3 contains 15 residues. Trimming took 1 base from V and 1 from J, leaving 11 bases between them. CDR1 is SGHVS and CDR2 is FQNEAQ in the germline V gene. Here the CDR3 DNA reads TGTGCCAGCAGCTTAGGGGGGAGCGGTTCCTACGAGCAGTACTTC. It specifies CASSLGGSGSYEQYF.

Comment on this clone: Other nucleotide sequences in the sample specify the same CDR3. V gene TRBV7-6 combines with J gene TRBJ2-5; D may be TRBD2 (7 bases). The CDR3 is 16 residues long. Germline V gene lookup returns CDR1 SGHVS and CDR2 FNYEAQ. The V end was cut by 0 bases, the J end by 1 base, with 12 bases between. The CDR3, as DNA: TGTGCCAGCAGCTTAGCAGTCGGGGGGCCCCAAGAGACCCAGTACTTC. This encodes CASSLAVGGPQETQYF.

V usage is TRBV13 and J usage is TRBJ2-7, with unresolved D. Germline assignment: CDR1 PRHDT and CDR2 FYEKMQ (reference sequence). The V end was cut by 1 base, the J end by 6 bases, with 13 bases between. CDR3 length equals 14 residues. The CDR3 bases are TGTGCCAGCAGCTTAGTCCCCTACCTCTCCGAGCAGTACTTC. Residues: CASSLVPYLSEQYF.

The count of this clone is one. The rearrangement uses TRBV5-1 and TRBJ1-2; 11 bases map to TRBD1. V was clipped by 4 bases and J by 4 bases; unmatched bases: 3. The CDR3 length is 14 residues. In germline, CDR1 is SGHRS, CDR2 YFSETQ. CDR3 DNA sequence: TGCGCCAGCAGCCAGGGACAGGGGGTCTATGGCTACACCTTC. It specifies CASSQGQGVYGYTF.

This chain connects TRBV7-9 to TRBJ2-6; D not certain. Germline V gives CDR1 SEHNR, CDR2 FQNEAQ (reference sequence). Trimming removed 2 bases at V and 1 base at J, with 6 bases between. The length of the CDR3 is 15 residues. This CDR3 reads CASSLHPSGANVLTF. DNA for the CDR3: TGTGCCAGCAGCTTACATCCGTCTGGGGCCAACGTCCTGACTTTC.

Turning to this clone: Other DNA variants within this sample encode the same CDR3. This chain joins TRBV4-1 and TRBJ1-5; the D is unclear. This CDR3 is built from 15 residues. Germline loops: CDR1 MGHRA, CDR2 YSYEKL. V lost 0 bases to trimming and J lost 0 bases, with 6 bases between them. CDR3 residues: CASSQDGYSNQPQHF. The CDR3 coding sequence is TGCGCCAGCAGCCAAGATGGATATAGCAATCAGCCCCAGCATTTT.

J is TRBJ2-4 and V is TRBV5-1; 8 nucleotides agree with TRBD1. With V trimmed by 7 bases and J by 1 base, 7 bases remained unmatched. The CDR3 spans 15 residues. Germline lookup yields CDR1 SGHRS and CDR2 YFSETQ. The CDR3 bases are TGCGCCAGCGGACAGGGAGAGACGGCCAAAAACATTCAGTACTTC. Its protein is CASGQGETAKNIQYF.

The rearrangement links TRBV6-5 to TRBJ2-2; the D gene is possibly TRBD1 (5 bases). V gave up 5 bases and J gave up 4 bases, with 11 bases separating them. The germline V gene has CDR1 MNHEY and CDR2 SVGAGI. The CDR3 extends over 14 amino acids. CDR3 DNA: TGTGCCAGCAGTCTCAGGGTGGGCACCGGGGAGCTGTTTTTT. It is translated as CASSLRVGTGELFF.

In DNA form, the CDR3 reads TGTGCCAGCAGCCTCGATTCCGATTCTAGCGCCAGCACAGATACGCAGTATTTT. The encoded protein is CASSLDSDSSASTDTQYF. The chain carries TRBV9 and TRBJ2-3; D possibly corresponds to TRBD2 (6 bases). V shed 4 bases and J shed 0 bases, with 21 bases lying between them. Per germline, CDR1 SGDLS and CDR2 YYNGEE. The CDR3 is made up of 18 amino acids. The whole variable domain, remainder taken from reference TRBV9 and TRBJ2-3, is DSGVTQTPKHLITATGQRVTLRCSPRSGDLSVYWYQQSLDQGLQFLIQYYNGEERAKGNILERFSAQQFPDLHSELNLSSLELGDSALYFCASSLDSDSSASTDTQYFGPGTRLTVL.

The V gene is TRBV5-1, the J gene TRBJ2-2; D unclear. The CDR3 is made up of 13 amino acids. Looked up from germline, CDR1 is SGHRS and CDR2 is YFSETQ. The V end lost 3 bases, the J end lost 1 base, and 4 bases lay between the germline ends. The CDR3 protein is CASSSMNTGELFF. For the CDR3, the DNA is TGCGCCAGCAGCTCAATGAACACCGGGGAGCTGTTTTTT.

This clone was picked up a small number of times. The chain recombines TRBV2 with TRBJ2-7; a weak D match, TRBD2 (5 bases). CDR3 length: 12 residues. Germline-derived CDR1 and CDR2 are SNHLY and FYNNEI. V lost 3 bases and J lost 3, with 6 bases in between. The CDR3 region has the DNA TGTGCCAGCAGTGAGGACTTCTACGAGCAGTACTTC. Its translation: CASSEDFYEQYF.